This T cell receptor (beta chain) appears in the sequencing data of a study of shared clonotypes between healthy human individuals. Study results and limitations: Generation probabilities were higher for clonotypes shared across all four sorted-subset donors than for unshared ones. Memory subsets generally showed smaller estimated richness than naive subsets did. The researchers took only blood, and tissue repertoires probably look different.

As concerns this clone: Its antigen is undetermined.

Researchers ran the assay at a deep level. Sequencing used immunoSEQ multiplex PCR; TCRdb keeps in-frame clones, though not all of them. Among over 1.5 million clones listed, 95% to 99% were seen once. This CDR3 has 11 amino acids. Trimming took 2 bases from V and 6 from J, leaving 4 bases between them. CDR1 is MNHNY and CDR2 is SVGAGI in the germline V gene (reference sequence). This receptor was obtained from a man younger than 45 in good health. The chain uses TRBV6-6 and TRBJ1-1; D not certain. Sequences were obtained from naive CD4+ T cells sorted from blood. As to subset: CD45RA+ positively selected. CDR3 nucleotides: TGTGCCAGCAGTTACATCTCTGAAGCTTTCTTT. Translation: CASSYISEAFF.